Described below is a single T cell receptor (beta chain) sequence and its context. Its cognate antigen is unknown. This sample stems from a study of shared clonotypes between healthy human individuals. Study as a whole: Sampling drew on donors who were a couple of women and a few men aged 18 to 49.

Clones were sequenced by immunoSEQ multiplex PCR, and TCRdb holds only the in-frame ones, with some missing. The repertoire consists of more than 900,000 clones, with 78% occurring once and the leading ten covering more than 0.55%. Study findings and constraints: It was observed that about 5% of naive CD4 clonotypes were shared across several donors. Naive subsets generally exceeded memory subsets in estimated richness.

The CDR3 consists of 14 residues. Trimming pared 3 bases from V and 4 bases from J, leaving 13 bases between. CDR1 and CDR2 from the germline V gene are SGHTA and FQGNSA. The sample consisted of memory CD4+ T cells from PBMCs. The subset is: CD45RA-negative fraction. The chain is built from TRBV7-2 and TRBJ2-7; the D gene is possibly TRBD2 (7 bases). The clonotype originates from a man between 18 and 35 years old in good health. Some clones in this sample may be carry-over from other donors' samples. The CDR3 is CASSLVEGGYEQYF. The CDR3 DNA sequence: TGTGCCAGCAGCTTGGTCGAGGGGGGGTACGAGCAGTACTTC.